This section outlines one T cell receptor beta chain sequence together with its context. Its target is unknown. This sample was included in a study of cytomegalovirus exposure and HLA in healthy donors. Overall study findings and caveats: In vitro work confirmed that a few CMV-associated chains recognize CMV antigens. Cytomegalovirus association was listed for 164 TCR beta chains. Earlier analysis yielded a pattern in which most TCR beta V segments were productive about 90% or about 30% of the time.

The CDR3 runs 14 residues. Germline CDR1 and CDR2: SQVTM and ANQGSEA. Trimming cost V 7 bases and J 4 bases; bases outside gene matches: 7. Amplification used 60 Vbeta primers and 13 Jbeta primers. Using immunoSEQ multiplex PCR, the repertoire was profiled, and TCRdb retains in-frame clones only, with some absent. The sample shows 100,000 to 150,000 clones, 70% to 80% of them seen only once. Sample: PBMCs. The clonotype originates from a man aged 35 to 55 in good health and CMV-seronegative. The gene calls are TRBV29-1 and TRBJ1-5; 10 bases align to TRBD1. The CDR3 DNA reads as TGCAGCGCCCGGACAGGGGGGGTTAATCAGCCCCAGCATTTT. Its translation: CSARTGGVNQPQHF.